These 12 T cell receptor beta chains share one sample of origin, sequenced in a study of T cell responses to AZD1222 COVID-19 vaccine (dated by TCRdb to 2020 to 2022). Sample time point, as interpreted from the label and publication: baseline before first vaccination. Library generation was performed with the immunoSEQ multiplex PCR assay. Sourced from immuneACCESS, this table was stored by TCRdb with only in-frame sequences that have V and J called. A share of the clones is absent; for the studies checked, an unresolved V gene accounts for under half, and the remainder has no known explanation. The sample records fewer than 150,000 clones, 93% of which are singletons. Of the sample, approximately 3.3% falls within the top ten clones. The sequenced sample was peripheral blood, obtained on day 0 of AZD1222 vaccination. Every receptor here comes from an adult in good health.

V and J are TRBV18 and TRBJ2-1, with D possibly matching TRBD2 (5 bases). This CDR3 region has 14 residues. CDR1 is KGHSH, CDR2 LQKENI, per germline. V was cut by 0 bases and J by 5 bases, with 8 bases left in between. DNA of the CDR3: TGTGCCAGCTCACCACCGATCGGGAACAATGAGCAGTTCTTC. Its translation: CASSPPIGNNEQFF.

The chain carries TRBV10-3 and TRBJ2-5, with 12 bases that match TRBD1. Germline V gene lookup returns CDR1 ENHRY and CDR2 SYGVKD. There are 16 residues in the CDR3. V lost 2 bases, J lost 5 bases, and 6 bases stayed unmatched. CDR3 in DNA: TGTGCCATCAGTGAGCCCGGGACAGGGGGCGGTGAGACCCAGTACTTC. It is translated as CAISEPGTGGGETQYF.

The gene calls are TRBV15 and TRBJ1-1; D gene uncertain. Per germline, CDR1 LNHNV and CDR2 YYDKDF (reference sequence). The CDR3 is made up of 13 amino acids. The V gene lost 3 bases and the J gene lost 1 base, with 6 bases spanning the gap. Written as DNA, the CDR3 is TGTGCCACCAGCAGGACGGAGAACACTGAAGCTTTCTTT. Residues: CATSRTENTEAFF.

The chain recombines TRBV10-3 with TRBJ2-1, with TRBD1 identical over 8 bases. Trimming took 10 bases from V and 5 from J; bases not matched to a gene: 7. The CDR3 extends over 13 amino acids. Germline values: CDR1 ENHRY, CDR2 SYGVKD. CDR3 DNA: TGTGCCACGACCAGGGGGCGCGACAATGAGCAGTTCTTC. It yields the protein CATTRGRDNEQFF.

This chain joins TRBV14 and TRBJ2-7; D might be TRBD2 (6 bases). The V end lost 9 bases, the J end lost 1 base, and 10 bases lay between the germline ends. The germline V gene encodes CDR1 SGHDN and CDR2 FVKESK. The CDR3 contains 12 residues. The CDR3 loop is CASSAGSYEQYF. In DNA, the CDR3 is TGTGCCAGTTCCGCGGGATCCTACGAGCAGTACTTC.

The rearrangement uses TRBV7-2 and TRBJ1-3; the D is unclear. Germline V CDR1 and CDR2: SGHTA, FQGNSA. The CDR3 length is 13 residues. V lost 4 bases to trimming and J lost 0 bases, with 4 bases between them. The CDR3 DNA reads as TGTGCCAGCAGCTCCGTCTCTGGAAACACCATATATTTT. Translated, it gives CASSSVSGNTIYF.

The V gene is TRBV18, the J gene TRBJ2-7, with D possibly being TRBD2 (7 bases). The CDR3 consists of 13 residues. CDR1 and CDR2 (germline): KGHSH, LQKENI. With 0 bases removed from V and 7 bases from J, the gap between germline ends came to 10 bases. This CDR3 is CASSPPGGREQYF. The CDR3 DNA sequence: TGTGCCAGCTCACCACCGGGGGGGCGGGAGCAGTACTTC. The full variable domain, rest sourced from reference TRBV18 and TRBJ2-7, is NAGVMQNPRHLVRRRGQEARLRCSPMKGHSHVYWYRQLPEEGLKFMVYLQKENIIDESGMPKERFSAEFPKEGPSILRIQQVVRGDSAAYFCASSPPGGREQYFGPGTRLTVT.

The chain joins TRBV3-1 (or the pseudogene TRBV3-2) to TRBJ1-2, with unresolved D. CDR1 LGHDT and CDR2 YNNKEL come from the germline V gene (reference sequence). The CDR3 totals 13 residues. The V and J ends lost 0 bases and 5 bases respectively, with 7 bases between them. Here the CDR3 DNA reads TGTGCCAGCAGCCAAGATGGGAGTTATGGCTACACCTTC. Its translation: CASSQDGSYGYTF.

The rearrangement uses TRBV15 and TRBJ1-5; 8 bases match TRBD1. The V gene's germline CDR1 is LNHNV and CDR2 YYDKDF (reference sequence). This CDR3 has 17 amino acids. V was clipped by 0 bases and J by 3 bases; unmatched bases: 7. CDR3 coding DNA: TGTGCCACCAGCAGAGATCCATCAGGGGGCGACAATCAGCCCCAGCATTTT. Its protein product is CATSRDPSGGDNQPQHF.

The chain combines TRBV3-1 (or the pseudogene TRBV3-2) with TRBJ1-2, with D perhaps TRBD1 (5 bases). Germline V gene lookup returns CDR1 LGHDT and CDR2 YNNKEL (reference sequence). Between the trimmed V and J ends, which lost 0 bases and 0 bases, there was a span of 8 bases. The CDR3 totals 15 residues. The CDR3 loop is CASSQDTGANYGYTF. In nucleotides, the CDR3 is TGTGCCAGCAGCCAAGATACGGGGGCTAACTATGGCTACACCTTC.

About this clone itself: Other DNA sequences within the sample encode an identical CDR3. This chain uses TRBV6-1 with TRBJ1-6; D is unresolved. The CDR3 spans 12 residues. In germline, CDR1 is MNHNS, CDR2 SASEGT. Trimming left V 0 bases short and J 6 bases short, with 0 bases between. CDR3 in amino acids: CASSEANSPLHF. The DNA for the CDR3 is TGTGCCAGCAGTGAAGCTAATTCACCCCTCCACTTT.

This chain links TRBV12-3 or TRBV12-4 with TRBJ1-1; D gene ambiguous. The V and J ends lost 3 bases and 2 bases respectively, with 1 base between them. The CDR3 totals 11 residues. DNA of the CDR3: TGTGCCAGCAGTTTCAACACTGAAGCTTTCTTT. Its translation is CASSFNTEAFF.